What follows is one T cell receptor beta chain and its context. This clone was detected once. Its antigen remains unidentified. No base quality information exists; no much larger clone differs at one position. This entry comes from a study of blood T cell repertoires in COVID-19 (TCRdb year 2020). Background for the entire study: Samples covering the acute and convalescent phases of COVID-19 were provided by collaborators in the United States, Italy and Spain. The material from the prospective study consisted of cDNA or gDNA derived from T cells, B-cell-depleted T cells, or PBMCs. Samples were obtained from the ongoing ImmuneRACE study (first 160 participants) and from 1,254 subjects provided by 6 global collaborators. Sample metadata almost always included a de-identified subject ID, COVID-19 status, age in years and sex. The repertoires were released in a freely available public database intended as a resource for research on the immune response to SARS-CoV-2. HLA class I and class II types, where available, came from metadata supplied by the sample provider rather than from assay-based typing. Subjects who had been exposed to COVID-19, were actively infected with it, or had recovered from it provided the deeply sampled blood TCRbeta repertoires that made up the dataset.

Whole blood was collected in K2EDTA tubes by collaborating institutions according to the institutions' own protocols. For TCRbeta analysis, collaborators shipped samples in one of three forms: frozen whole blood, isolated PBMCs, or DNA extracted from either of those sample types. Between the V and J ends, shortened by 6 bases and 12 bases respectively, the junction contains 23 bases. Via the germline V gene, CDR1 is MDHEN and CDR2 SYDVKM. The CDR3 contains 14 residues, cysteine and phenylalanine counted. Only the CDR3 portion is preserved as DNA: 42 bases, with reading frame beginning at the first base. Overall study outcomes, separate from this receptor: Clinical and demographic metadata were provided uncurated, with the amount varying by source and participant.

TCRbeta CDR3 regions were amplified from genomic DNA by means of the immunoSEQ Assay, a bias-controlled multiplex PCR. The paper's processing steps were these. Nucleated cell counts per sample were estimated from amplification of reference gene primers within the assay. To quantify the absolute abundance of each unique TCRbeta CDR3 rearrangement, sequence reads were collapsed and filtered. For each sample, productive Simpson clonality was calculated by taking the square root of Simpson's diversity index across productive rearrangements. TCRdb limited this immuneACCESS table to in-frame rearrangements with V and J called. A share of clones is missing; checked studies link under half to unresolved V genes, and the rest is unexplained. V, J and clone size were drawn from that table, and D and trimming were deduced from the DNA. Here the sample has roughly 100,000 clones; about 85% occur a single time. Roughly 4.5% of the sample belongs to the ten largest clones.

The specimen was peripheral blood. The source of this sequence is a man in his fifties or sixties with acute or convalescent COVID-19. The chain employs TRBV28 and TRBJ1-2; TRBD1 is a weak D gene call, 6 bases matching. The base sequence is TGTGCCAGCAGACTGACCGGGACACCCAGTATCGACACCTTC. Its protein product is CASRLTGTPSIDTF.